This T cell receptor beta chain emerged from a study of response to subunit inactivated influenza vaccine. Notes on the study in general: Few new T cells, the authors suggested, are recruited by each seasonal influenza vaccination.

With 0 bases clipped from V and 1 base from J, the junction kept 14 bases outside the gene matches. In germline, CDR1 is LGHDT, CDR2 YNNKEL (reference sequence). This CDR3 is 20 amino acids long. Of note for this clonotype: Its specificity is not known.

In TCRdb, the RT-PCR reads were re-called with MiXCR into one record per CDR3 protein. The top ten hold around 10% of the sample, which has about 700,000 distinct CDR3 sequences, around a sixth seen once. The V and J genes are TRBV3-1 and TRBJ2-1; 8 bases align to TRBD2. The sample here was PBMCs from blood, taken about 12 days after vaccination. The receptor's source is a middle-aged man who received an inactivated influenza vaccine. DNA of the CDR3: TGTGCCAGCAGCCAAGAACGTCGGGGGGGGCTGCGTGGGTCCTACAATGAGCAGTTCTTC. Amino acids: CASSQERRGGLRGSYNEQFF.